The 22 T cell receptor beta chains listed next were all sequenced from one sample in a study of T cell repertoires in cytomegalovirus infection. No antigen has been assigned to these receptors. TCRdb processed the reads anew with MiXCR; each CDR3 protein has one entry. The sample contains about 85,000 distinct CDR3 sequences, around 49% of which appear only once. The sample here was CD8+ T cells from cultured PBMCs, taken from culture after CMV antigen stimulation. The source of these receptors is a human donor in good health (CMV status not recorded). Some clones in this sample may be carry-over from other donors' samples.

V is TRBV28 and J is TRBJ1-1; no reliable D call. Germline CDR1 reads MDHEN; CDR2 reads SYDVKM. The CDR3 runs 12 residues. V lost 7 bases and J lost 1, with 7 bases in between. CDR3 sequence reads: CASTPGNTEAFF. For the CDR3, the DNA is TGTGCCAGCACGCCGGGGAACACTGAAGCTTTCTTT. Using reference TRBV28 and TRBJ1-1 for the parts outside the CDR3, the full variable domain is DVKVTQSSRYLVKRTGEKVFLECVQDMDHENMFWYRQDPGLGLRLIYFSYDVKMKEKGDIPEGYSVSREKKERFSLILESASTNQTSMYLCASTPGNTEAFFGQGTRLTVV.

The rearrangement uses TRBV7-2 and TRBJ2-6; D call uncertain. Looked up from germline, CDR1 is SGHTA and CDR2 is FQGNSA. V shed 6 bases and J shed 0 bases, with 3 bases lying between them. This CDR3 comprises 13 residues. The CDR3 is CASRDSGANVLTF. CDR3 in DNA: TGTGCCAGCAGGGACTCTGGGGCCAACGTCCTGACTTTC.

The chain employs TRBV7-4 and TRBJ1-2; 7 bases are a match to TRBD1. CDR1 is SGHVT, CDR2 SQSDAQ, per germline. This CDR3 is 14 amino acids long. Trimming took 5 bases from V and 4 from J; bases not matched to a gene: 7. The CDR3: CASSHRDSLYGYTF. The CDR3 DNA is TGTGCCAGCAGCCACCGGGACAGCCTCTATGGCTACACCTTC.

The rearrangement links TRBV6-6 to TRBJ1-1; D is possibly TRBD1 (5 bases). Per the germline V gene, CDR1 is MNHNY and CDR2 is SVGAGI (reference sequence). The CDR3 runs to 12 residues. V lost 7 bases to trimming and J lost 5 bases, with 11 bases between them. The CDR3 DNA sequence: TGTGCCAGCATCTATAGGGGAACTGAAGCTTTCTTT. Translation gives CASIYRGTEAFF.

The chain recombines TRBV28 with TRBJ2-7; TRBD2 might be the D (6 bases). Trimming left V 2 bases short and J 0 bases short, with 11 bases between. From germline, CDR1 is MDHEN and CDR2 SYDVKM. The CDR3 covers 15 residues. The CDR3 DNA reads TGTGCCAGCAGTTTACCGGGACTTATCTCCTACGAGCAGTACTTC. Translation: CASSLPGLISYEQYF.

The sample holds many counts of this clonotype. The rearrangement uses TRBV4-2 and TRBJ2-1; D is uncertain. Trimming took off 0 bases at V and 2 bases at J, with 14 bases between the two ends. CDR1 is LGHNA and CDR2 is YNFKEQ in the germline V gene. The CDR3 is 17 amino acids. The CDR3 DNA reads TGTGCCAGCAGCCAAGAGATTGGCGGCCTGGCCTACAATGAGCAGTTCTTC. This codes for CASSQEIGGLAYNEQFF.

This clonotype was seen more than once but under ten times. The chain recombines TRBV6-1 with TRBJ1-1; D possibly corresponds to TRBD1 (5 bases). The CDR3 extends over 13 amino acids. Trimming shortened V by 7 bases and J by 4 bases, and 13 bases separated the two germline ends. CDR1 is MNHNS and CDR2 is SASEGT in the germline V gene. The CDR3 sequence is CASTRTGPTEAFF. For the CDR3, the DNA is TGTGCCAGCACCAGAACAGGCCCCACTGAAGCTTTCTTT.

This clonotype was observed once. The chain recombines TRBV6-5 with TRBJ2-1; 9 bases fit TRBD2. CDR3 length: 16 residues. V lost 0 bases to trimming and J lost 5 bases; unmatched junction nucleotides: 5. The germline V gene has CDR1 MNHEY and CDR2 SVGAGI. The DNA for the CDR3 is TGTGCCAGCAGTTACTCATTAGCGGGGGTACACAATGAGCAGTTCTTC. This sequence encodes CASSYSLAGVHNEQFF.

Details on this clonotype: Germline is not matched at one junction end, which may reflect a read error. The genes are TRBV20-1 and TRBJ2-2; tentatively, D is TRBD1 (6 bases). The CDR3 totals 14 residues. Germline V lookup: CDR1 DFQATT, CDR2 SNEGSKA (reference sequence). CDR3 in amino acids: CSATGLKNTGELFF. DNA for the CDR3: TGCAGTGCCACAGGGTTGAAGAACACAGGGGAGCTGTTTTTT.

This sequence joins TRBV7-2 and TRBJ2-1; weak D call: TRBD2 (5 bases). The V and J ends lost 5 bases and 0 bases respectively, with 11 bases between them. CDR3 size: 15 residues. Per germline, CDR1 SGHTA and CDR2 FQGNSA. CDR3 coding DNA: TGTGCCAGCAGCGTGACTGAGGGCTCCTACAATGAGCAGTTCTTC. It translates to CASSVTEGSYNEQFF.

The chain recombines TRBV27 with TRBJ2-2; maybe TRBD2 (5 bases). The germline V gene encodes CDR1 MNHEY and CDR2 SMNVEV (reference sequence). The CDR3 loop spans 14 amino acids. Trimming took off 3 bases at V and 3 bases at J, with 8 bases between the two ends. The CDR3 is CASSFRGDTGELFF. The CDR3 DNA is TGTGCCAGCAGTTTTCGGGGAGACACCGGGGAGCTGTTTTTT.

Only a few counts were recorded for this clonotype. DNA for the CDR3: TGTGCCAGCAGACCCCGGGACAGGGGTTACATTCAGTACTTC. This gives the protein CASRPRDRGYIQYF. The chain joins TRBV27 to TRBJ2-4; 10 bases agree with TRBD1. Germline V lookup: CDR1 MNHEY, CDR2 SMNVEV (reference sequence). This CDR3 comprises 14 residues. V shed 6 bases and J 8 bases; nucleotides not matched to a gene: 7.

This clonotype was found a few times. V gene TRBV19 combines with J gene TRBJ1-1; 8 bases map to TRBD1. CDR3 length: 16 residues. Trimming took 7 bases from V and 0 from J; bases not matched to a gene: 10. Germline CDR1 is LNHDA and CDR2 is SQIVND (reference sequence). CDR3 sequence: CASNRYEQGVNTEAFF. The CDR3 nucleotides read TGTGCCAGTAATCGGTATGAACAGGGGGTGAACACTGAAGCTTTCTTT.

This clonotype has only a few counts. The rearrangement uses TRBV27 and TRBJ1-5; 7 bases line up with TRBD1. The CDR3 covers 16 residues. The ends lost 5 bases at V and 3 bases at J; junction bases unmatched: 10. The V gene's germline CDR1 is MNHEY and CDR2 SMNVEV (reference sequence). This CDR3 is CASSPSGGQVNQPQHF. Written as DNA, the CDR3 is TGTGCCAGCAGTCCCAGTGGAGGACAGGTCAATCAGCCCCAGCATTTT.

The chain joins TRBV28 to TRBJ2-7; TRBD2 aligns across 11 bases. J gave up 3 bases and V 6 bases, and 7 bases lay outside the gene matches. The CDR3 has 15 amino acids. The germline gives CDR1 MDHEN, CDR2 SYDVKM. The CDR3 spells CASSPTSGSIYEQYF. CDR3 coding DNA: TGTGCCAGCAGCCCAACTAGCGGGAGTATCTACGAGCAGTACTTC.

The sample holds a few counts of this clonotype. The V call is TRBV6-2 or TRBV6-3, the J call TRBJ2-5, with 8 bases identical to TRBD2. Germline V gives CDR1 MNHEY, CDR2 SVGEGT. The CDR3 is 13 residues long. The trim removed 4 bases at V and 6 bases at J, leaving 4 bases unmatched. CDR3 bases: TGTGCCAGCAGTTCGGGGGGGATGAAGACCCAGTACTTC. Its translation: CASSSGGMKTQYF.

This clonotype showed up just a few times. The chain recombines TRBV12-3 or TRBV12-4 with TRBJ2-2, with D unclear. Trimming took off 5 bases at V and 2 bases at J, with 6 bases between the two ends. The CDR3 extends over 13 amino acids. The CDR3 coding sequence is TGTGCCAGCAGTCCTTCCAACACCGGGGAGCTGTTTTTT. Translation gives CASSPSNTGELFF.

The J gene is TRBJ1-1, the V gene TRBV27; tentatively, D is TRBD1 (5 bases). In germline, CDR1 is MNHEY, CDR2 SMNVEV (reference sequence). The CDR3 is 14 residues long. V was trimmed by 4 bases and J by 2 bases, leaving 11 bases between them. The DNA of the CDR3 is TGTGCCAGCAGTTACGGGGCCTTTAACACTGAAGCTTTCTTT. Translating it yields CASSYGAFNTEAFF.

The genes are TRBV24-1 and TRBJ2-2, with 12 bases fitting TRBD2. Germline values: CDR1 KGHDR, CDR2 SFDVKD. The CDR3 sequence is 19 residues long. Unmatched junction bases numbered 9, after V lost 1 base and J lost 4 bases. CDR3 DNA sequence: TGTGCCACCAGTGATTTCGACCCTAGCGGGAGGGCCTCCACCGGGGAGCTGTTTTTT. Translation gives CATSDFDPSGRASTGELFF.

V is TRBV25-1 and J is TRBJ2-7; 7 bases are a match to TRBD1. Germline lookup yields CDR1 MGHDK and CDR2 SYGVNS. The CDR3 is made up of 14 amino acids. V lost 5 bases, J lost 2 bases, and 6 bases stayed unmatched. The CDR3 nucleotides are TGTGCCAGCAGTAAGACAGGGATCACCTACGAGCAGTACTTC. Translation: CASSKTGITYEQYF.

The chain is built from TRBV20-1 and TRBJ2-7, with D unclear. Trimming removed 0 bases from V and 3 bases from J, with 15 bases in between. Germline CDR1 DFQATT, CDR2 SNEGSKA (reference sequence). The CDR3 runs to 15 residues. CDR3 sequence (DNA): TGCAGTGCTAGAGATCAAGTGACCGAAATCTACGAGCAGTACTTC. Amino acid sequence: CSARDQVTEIYEQYF.

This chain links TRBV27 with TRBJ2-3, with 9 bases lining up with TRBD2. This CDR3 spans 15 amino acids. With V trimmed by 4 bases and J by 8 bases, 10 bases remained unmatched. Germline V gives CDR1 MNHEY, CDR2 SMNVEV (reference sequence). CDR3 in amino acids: CASSSPRTSASTQYF. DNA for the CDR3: TGTGCCAGCAGTTCCCCCCGGACTAGCGCGAGTACGCAGTATTTT.